The clone carrying this T cell receptor (beta chain) was counted between two and nine times. The antigen remains unidentified. Trimming shortened V by 8 bases and J by 3 bases, and 8 bases separated the two germline ends. CDR1 is SEHNR, CDR2 FQNEAQ, per germline (reference sequence). The CDR3 sequence is 11 residues long. The sample belongs to a study of CD4 T cells in relation to SARS-CoV-2 and coronaviruses. Study-wide context: ViraFEST: approximately eleven-day antigen culture of PBMCs, then TCR beta CDR3 sequencing.

The data were produced by immunoSEQ multiplex PCR, yet TCRdb's version contains in-frame clones alone and is incomplete. Among around 23,000 clones, around four fifths were seen once, and the ten largest hold roughly 18%. Before the COVID-19 pandemic, during about 2011-2019, CD4+ T cells were taken from unexposed donors. After about 11 days of culture, CD4+ T cells were isolated. Sequenced material: CD4+ T cells from PBMCs, cultured in vitro. The TCR comes from a human donor in good health. V and J are TRBV7-9 and TRBJ2-7; tentative D call: TRBD1 (6 bases). The CDR3 here is CASGGHYEQYF. In DNA form, the CDR3 reads TGTGCCAGCGGGGGACACTACGAGCAGTACTTC.